The entry below gives a single TCR beta chain sequence along with its context. The sample originates from a study of blood T cell repertoires in COVID-19. Whole-study context: The samples span acute and convalescent COVID-19 from the United States, Italy and Spain. Sources were T cells, B-cell-depleted T cells, or PBMCs; the material itself was cDNA or gDNA.

The table came from immunoSEQ multiplex PCR; TCRdb's copy has only in-frame clones and leaves some out. The table has 80,000 or so clones, 91% seen once. The specimen sequenced was peripheral blood. The clonotype comes from a woman aged 45 to 65 in a cohort sampled during active COVID-19.

As DNA, the CDR3 is TGTGCCAGCAGCCGACTGGGACAGCTGAACACTGAAGCTTTCTTT. Protein product: CASSRLGQLNTEAFF. J is TRBJ1-1 and V is TRBV14; 7 bases agree with TRBD1. The V segment lost 4 bases and the J segment 0 bases; nucleotides outside the gene matches: 5. The germline gives CDR1 SGHDN, CDR2 FVKESK. The CDR3 sequence is 15 residues long. The complete variable domain, with remaining parts taken from reference TRBV14 and TRBJ1-1, reads EAGVTQFPSHSVIEKGQTVTLRCDPISGHDNLYWYRRVMGKEIKFLLHFVKESKQDESGMPNNRFLAERTGGTYSTLKVQPAELEDSGVYFCASSRLGQLNTEAFFGQGTRLTVV.